This is a list of T cell receptor beta chains from one sample in a study of T cells after posttransplantation cyclophosphamide. Profiling relied on immunoSEQ multiplex PCR, and the TCRdb table lists in-frame clones only, not all of them. Sampling found about 25,000 clones, none seen once. The sequencing sample was made of PBMCs. Receptors were obtained from a woman aged 45-59 years in good health, CMV-negative, and a related stem cell transplant donor. Both conserved end residues are part of each CDR3. The D gene is left open where the match is weak. Size is stated for part of the rows, as once, few or many counts, or as a class when the clone is expanded.

V	size	J	length	D	CDR3	DNA
TRBV4-3	NA	TRBJ2-3	15	TRBD2	CASSLREAGVDTQYF	TGCGCCAGCAGCCTCCGGGAGGCTGGTGTAGATACGCAGTATTTT
TRBV25-1	many	TRBJ2-1	15	TRBD2	CASSTSGLGRNEQFF	TGTGCCAGCAGTACCTCGGGACTAGGTCGCAATGAGCAGTTCTTC
TRBV18	many	TRBJ1-2	14	NA	CASSPNPAGLGYTF	TGTGCCAGCTCACCTAACCCCGCAGGGTTGGGCTACACCTTC
TRBV6-5	NA	TRBJ2-2	14	NA	CASILRQNTGELFF	TGTGCCAGCATACTTCGACAGAACACCGGGGAGCTGTTTTTT
TRBV10-3	many	TRBJ2-5	17	TRBD2	CAINRDRTSGTQETQYF	TGTGCCATCAATAGGGATAGGACTAGCGGGACGCAAGAGACCCAGTACTTC
TRBV10-3	many	TRBJ2-2	14	NA	CAIGTGGHTGELFF	TGTGCCATCGGTACCGGGGGGCACACCGGGGAGCTGTTTTTT
TRBV11-2	many	TRBJ2-7	14	TRBD2	CASSWTSDSYEQYF	TGTGCCAGCAGCTGGACTAGCGACTCCTACGAGCAGTACTTC
TRBV6-1	many	TRBJ2-7	14	NA	CASSDYGGGYEQYF	TGTGCCAGCAGTGACTACGGCGGCGGCTACGAGCAGTACTTC
TRBV28	many	TRBJ2-7	18	TRBD1	CASSSHPGGQGAGYEQYF	TGTGCCAGCAGTTCCCACCCGGGTGGGCAGGGGGCCGGATACGAGCAGTACTTC
TRBV7-4	many	TRBJ1-5	14	NA	CASSLDRSNQPQHF	TGTGCCAGCAGCCTTGACAGGTCCAATCAGCCCCAGCATTTT
TRBV19	many	TRBJ2-1	14	TRBD1	CASSIGQGYNEQFF	TGTGCCAGTAGTATAGGACAGGGCTACAATGAGCAGTTCTTC
TRBV14	few	TRBJ1-2	15	TRBD1	CASSHEGQGFYGYTF	TGTGCCAGCAGTCATGAGGGACAGGGATTCTATGGCTACACCTTC
TRBV10-1	many	TRBJ1-5	18	NA	CAKVSPGHLRGSNQPQHF	TGCGCCAAGGTATCCCCGGGACACCTAAGGGGGAGCAATCAGCCCCAGCATTTT
TRBV6-1	many	TRBJ1-5	16	TRBD1	CASSELQGAGNQPQHF	TGTGCCAGCAGTGAATTACAGGGGGCGGGCAATCAGCCCCAGCATTTT
TRBV6-5	many	TRBJ1-2	14	NA	CATSRTRGIDGYTF	TGTGCCACCAGCAGGACAAGGGGCATCGATGGCTACACCTTC
TRBV4-2	many	TRBJ1-2	14	NA	CASSSPGSHYGYTF	TGTGCCAGCAGCTCCCCGGGGTCCCACTATGGCTACACCTTC
TRBV9	many	TRBJ1-1	15	NA	CASSTLPGGNTEAFF	TGTGCCAGCAGCACCCTCCCGGGGGGGAACACTGAAGCTTTCTTT
TRBV28	few	TRBJ2-1	20	TRBD2	CASSSRVGLAGGGSYNEQFF	TGTGCCAGCAGTTCCCGAGTGGGACTAGCGGGGGGTGGGTCCTACAATGAGCAGTTCTTC
TRBV19	many	TRBJ1-3	15	NA	CASTPSDLTGNTIYF	TGTGCCAGTACCCCCTCCGACTTGACTGGAAACACCATATATTTT
TRBV27	many	TRBJ2-1	17	TRBD2	CASSLGVLAGVRNEQFF	TGTGCCAGCAGTCTTGGGGTACTAGCGGGAGTTAGGAATGAGCAGTTCTTC
TRBV27	many	TRBJ2-7	16	TRBD1	CASSLKGTGVGYEQYF	TGTGCCAGCAGTTTAAAGGGGACAGGGGTGGGTTACGAGCAGTACTTC
TRBV9	many	TRBJ2-5	16	TRBD2	CASSVGLLAGEETQYF	TGTGCCAGCAGCGTAGGCCTACTAGCGGGGGAAGAGACCCAGTACTTC
TRBV7-8	many	TRBJ2-7	15	TRBD1	CASSLTGQGTYEQYF	TGTGCCAGCAGCTTAACGGGACAGGGGACCTACGAGCAGTACTTC
TRBV4-1	many	TRBJ1-5	15	NA	CASSQGNSYYQPQHF	TGCGCCAGCAGCCAAGGTAACAGCTATTATCAGCCCCAGCATTTT
TRBV5-1	many	TRBJ1-1	16	NA	CASSWAGQEMNTEAFF	TGCGCCAGCAGCTGGGCAGGGCAAGAGATGAACACTGAAGCTTTCTTT
TRBV6-5	few	TRBJ1-2	14	NA	CASSVQVSNNGYTF	TGTGCCAGCAGTGTACAGGTCTCTAATAATGGCTACACCTTC
TRBV29-1	many	TRBJ1-5	13	NA	CSVEVQKNQPQHF	TGCAGCGTTGAAGTACAGAAGAATCAGCCCCAGCATTTT
TRBV15	many	TRBJ1-1	13	NA	CATSREGGTEAFF	TGTGCCACCAGCAGAGAAGGGGGAACTGAAGCTTTCTTT
TRBV19	many	TRBJ2-5	19	TRBD1	CASSIRQPSSTGWQETQYF	TGTGCCAGTAGTATACGACAACCATCTTCGACAGGGTGGCAAGAGACCCAGTACTTC
TRBV4-1	many	TRBJ2-3	16	TRBD1	CASSQDRTGILDTQYF	TGCGCCAGCAGCCAAGATAGGACAGGGATACTAGATACGCAGTATTTT
TRBV6-5	NA	TRBJ1-2	13	TRBD1	CASSAQGSYGYTF	TGTGCCAGCAGTGCACAGGGGAGCTATGGCTACACCTTC
TRBV9	many	TRBJ2-2	14	NA	CASSPGGFTGELFF	TGTGCCAGCAGCCCAGGCGGGTTCACCGGGGAGCTGTTTTTT